This T cell receptor beta chain derives from a study of cytomegalovirus exposure and HLA in healthy donors (dated 2017 in TCRdb). Study-wide context: An earlier analysis of several hundred of the donors reported 250 to 300 Gb of sequence data and 100 million to 140 million unique TCR beta sequences from about 200 million T cells. An early release covering roughly 600 HLA-typed donors comprised about 310 gigabases of sequencing data and 85 million to 100 million unique TCR sequences. Of the roughly 400 genotyped donors, 70% to 90% were placed in the genetic ancestry cluster associated with self-reported Caucasian donors. The study aimed to test whether cataloging public T cell receptors could reveal signatures of past pathogen exposure. The T cell repertoires of 550 to 850 subjects were profiled by immunosequencing and related to cytomegalovirus serostatus. Besides the first cohort of roughly 660 subjects, a separate validation cohort made up of about 120 different subjects was used. To predict cytomegalovirus infection status, the study combined high-throughput TCR immunosequencing, statistical association of individual TCRs with disease status, and machine learning. A later analysis re-examined previously published TCR beta repertoires from about 670 donors and added high-resolution HLA genotyping to investigate patterns of TCR occurrence. The later analysis used no new phenotypic data to find candidate immune exposures, relying instead on TCR beta sequences and their occurrence across donors. To decide whether each TCR beta V gene segment behaved as functional or pseudogenic, an earlier analysis of some 540 of the donors relied on high-throughput TCR beta sequencing. Donor age, sex, ethnicity and CMV serostatus were compiled alongside the repertoire data. A later genetic analysis used genome-wide SNP genotypes for about three fifths of the 666 donors, treating that subset as a discovery cohort. Every repertoire in the discovery cohort had been generated on one and the same sequencing platform. HLA typing included class I and class II loci at four-digit resolution. The number of donors typed differed by locus, with roughly 620-630 for A, B, C, DRB1 and DQB1, 522 for DQA1, about 610 for DPA1, and approximately 470 for DPB1. Roughly five DR-DQ haplotypes were handled as single units for association and clustering because linkage in the cohort was strong. Among around 400 genotyped donors of the cohort, an average of roughly 230,000 unique TCR beta nucleotide sequences was sequenced per donor, of which about 20% were non-productive. General conclusions and limits of the study: Most TCR sequences were observed very rarely across donors, whereas some public TCRs were present in many individuals. Presence/absence analyses assumed roughly uniform sequencing depth across donors, an assumption that may not hold. According to a later genetic analysis, donors in an Asian-associated ancestry cluster had fewer N-insertions in productive TCRs than the approximately 610-donor mean. Immune exposure information for the cohort was limited to CMV serostatus. Only TCR beta chains were sequenced in this cohort, and the absence of alpha or paired-chain data limited detectable features. The study gave a list of 150 to 200 TCR beta chains associated with cytomegalovirus. Cytomegalovirus status was reported to be diagnosed by the classifier with high specificity and sensitivity in both the original and validation cohorts. Linkage disequilibrium might explain the correlated functional status among segregating V segments, but an unknown experimental factor could not be ruled out. The sequencing pipeline was judged likely to have produced a cluster of highly shared sequence variants as a technical artifact. When HLA alleles, especially DR and DQ, strongly co-occurred, TCR associations were difficult to assign to individual alleles. A later analysis reported that several top co-occurrence clusters appeared linked to parvovirus B19, influenza, CMV and Epstein-Barr virus. In vitro tests confirmed that a few of the cytomegalovirus-associated TCR beta chains recognize cytomegalovirus antigens. In a later analysis, HLA-associated TCR beta chains were found to be more clonally expanded and to have lower generation probabilities than equally common non-associated chains. According to a later analysis, TCR association rates differed among HLA loci, with DRB1 alleles showing the most associated TCRs and HLA-C alleles showing the fewest. The earlier analysis of nearly 600 of the donors excluded approximately 15 rarely observed V segments, including chromosome 9 orphons, because counts were too low. Some IMGT-functional V segments, including TRBV6-2 and TRBV6-3, could not be distinguished by the 87-base-pair reads and were therefore excluded. Because HLA typing was unavailable for some donors at each locus, only the typed subset was used in association tests. In an earlier analysis of 587 of the donors, most TCR beta V segments were observed in productive rearrangements about 90% or about 30% of the time, broadly matching IMGT annotations. V-gene and J-gene trimming of TCR beta chains was associated with a missense DCLRE1C variant in a later genetic analysis, and the association was replicated in an independent cohort. In a later analysis, most CMV-associated TCR beta chains were found to appear HLA-restricted, with HLA associations seemingly driven largely by CMV exposure. In a later analysis, around 17,000 TCR beta sequences were associated with specific HLA alleles at a false discovery rate of 0.05. A further reported finding was that TCR beta sequences accurately predicted the HLA-A and HLA-B alleles for most subjects in the first cohort. The authors suggested that the approach could potentially be extended to other disease states and immunological phenotypes.

CDR1 and CDR2 are read off the germline V gene (reference sequence) as GTSNPN and SVGIG. Its CDR3 holds 14 amino acids, cysteine through phenylalanine. Only the CDR3 DNA is retained, 42 bases long and in frame from the first base. Relative to germline, V is 0 bases shorter and J is 6 bases shorter, with 11 bases between their ends. Library preparation was by the immunoSEQ multiplex PCR assay. For the multiplex PCR, a mixture combining 60 forward primers for TCR Vbeta segments and 13 reverse primers for TCR Jbeta segments was used. A multiplex PCR assay on genomic DNA amplified the CDR3 region of rearranged TCR beta genes. On the Illumina HiSeq System, the amplified TCR beta libraries were sequenced as 87-base-pair reads. As for how the authors treated the data: Across the 600 to 700 repertoires, a later analysis counted 78 million or so unique TCR beta chains, around 10 million of which were shared by at least two donors. Raw reads were error-corrected and collapsed into unique sequences by a nearest-neighbor algorithm in which closely related sequences were merged to remove PCR and sequencing errors. To assign V, D and J gene segments, CDR3 sequences were aligned to IMGT reference sequences. Each retained sequence needed at least a six-nucleotide match to both a V gene segment and a J gene segment. A rearrangement was called productive if the CDR3 had no stop codons and remained in frame with V and J, and every other rearrangement was called non-productive. CDR3 was defined according to IMGT convention as the region running from the second conserved V-encoded cysteine to the conserved J-encoded phenylalanine. The earlier analysis of about 560 of the donors excluded any sequence lacking an unambiguous match to a single V gene segment. An earlier analysis of a few hundred of the donors classified V segments as functional when productive rearrangements were above 56.7% and as segregating when the standard deviation between donors was above 5%. To diagnose cytomegalovirus status from the catalog of TCR beta chain sequences, a statistical classification framework was built. In a later analysis, TCR nucleotide sequences were compared against IMGT/GENE-DB human TR gene sequences so that V and J genes could be assigned. The TCRdist pipeline was used in a later analysis to assign CDR3 sequences and most-parsimonious VDJ recombination scenarios. A later analysis defined each TCR beta chain by its CDR3 amino acid sequence plus V-gene family, and excluded reads lacking a unique V-gene family. A later analysis removed roughly 590 highly shared, low-generation-probability nucleotide sequences to deal with suspected cross-contamination and a sequencing artifact. For each public chain, a later analysis derived a clonal expansion index from normalized ranks of inferred template counts within each repertoire. In a later analysis, generation probabilities were computed with a VDJ recombination model fitted to out-of-frame rearrangements, and the resulting probabilities were checked against IGoR. A later analysis scored TCR-TCR, TCR-HLA and TCR-CMV co-occurrence with hypergeometric tests, applying a repertoire-size bias correction to TCR pairs. To estimate false discovery rates, a later analysis permuted the HLA or CMV assignments 20 times. A later analysis grouped co-occurring TCRs with DBSCAN, adding TCRdist sequence similarity when clustering within HLA-allele-positive subsets. Repertoires with fewer than 30,000 or more than 120,000 public chains, plus five repertoires with anomalous nucleotide sharing, were excluded from co-occurrence clustering. TCRdb carries this immuneACCESS record with in-frame sequences only. Its versions omit some clonotypes, under half of them owing to an unresolved V gene in the studies checked, with the rest unexplained. The V and J calls and clone size are taken from that table; D and trimming were inferred from the DNA. This specimen's table enumerates about 62,000 clones. The ten top clones hold 4% to 5.5% of the sample.

As concerns this clone: The antigen it binds to is not known.

In total, over 600 healthy bone marrow donors made up the cohort. At the time of sampling, all cohort members were nominally healthy, though unrecorded immune exposures were likely present. The donor was CMV seropositive and was included in the group of approximately 300 seropositive cohort members. Each donor provided a peripheral blood sample, and peripheral blood mononuclear cells were used for TCR beta sequencing. The Qiagen DNeasy Blood Extraction Kit was used to extract genomic DNA from the blood cell samples. Source material: PBMCs. This receptor was obtained from a man between 25 and 39 years old in good health and CMV-seropositive. The chain links TRBV30 with TRBJ2-2; TRBD2 is a possible D gene, resting on 6 matching bases. This receptor has the CDR3 CAWSVTGRPGELFF. In nucleotides, the sequence is TGTGCCTGGAGTGTAACGGGGAGGCCCGGGGAGCTGTTTTTT.